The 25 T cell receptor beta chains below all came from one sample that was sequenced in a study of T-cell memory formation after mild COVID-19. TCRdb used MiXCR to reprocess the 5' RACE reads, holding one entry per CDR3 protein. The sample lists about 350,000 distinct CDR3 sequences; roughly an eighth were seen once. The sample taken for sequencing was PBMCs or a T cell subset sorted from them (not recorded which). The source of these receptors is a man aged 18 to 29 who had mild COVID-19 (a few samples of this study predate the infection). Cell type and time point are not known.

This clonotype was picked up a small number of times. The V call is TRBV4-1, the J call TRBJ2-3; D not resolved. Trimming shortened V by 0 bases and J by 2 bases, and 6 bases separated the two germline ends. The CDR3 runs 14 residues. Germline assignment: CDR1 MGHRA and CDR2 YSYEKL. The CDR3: CASSQETDTDTQYF. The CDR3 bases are TGCGCCAGCAGCCAAGAGACGGACACAGATACGCAGTATTTT.

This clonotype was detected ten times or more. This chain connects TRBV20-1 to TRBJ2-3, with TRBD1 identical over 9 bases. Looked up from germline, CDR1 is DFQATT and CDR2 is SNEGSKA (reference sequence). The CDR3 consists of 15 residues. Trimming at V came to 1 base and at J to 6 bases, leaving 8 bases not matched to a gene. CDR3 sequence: CSARVGTGMGDTQYF. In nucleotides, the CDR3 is TGCAGTGCTAGAGTGGGGACAGGGATGGGCGATACGCAGTATTTT.

CDR3 loop: CASSQTIPERGEAFF. For the CDR3, the DNA is TGCGCCAGCAGCCAGACAATCCCGGAGCGGGGGGAAGCTTTCTTT. This chain links TRBV4-1 with TRBJ1-1, with TRBD1 as a possible D gene (5 bases). The CDR3 has 15 residues. V lost 3 bases to trimming and J lost 8 bases, with 19 bases between them. CDR1 and CDR2 from the germline V gene are MGHRA and YSYEKL.

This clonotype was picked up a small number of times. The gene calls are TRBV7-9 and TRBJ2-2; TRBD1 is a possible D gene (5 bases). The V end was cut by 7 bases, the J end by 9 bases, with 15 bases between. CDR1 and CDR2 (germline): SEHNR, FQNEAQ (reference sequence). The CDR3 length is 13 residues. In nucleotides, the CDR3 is TGTGCCAGCATCCCCGCCAGGGCCCGGGAGCTGTTTTTT. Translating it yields CASIPARARELFF.

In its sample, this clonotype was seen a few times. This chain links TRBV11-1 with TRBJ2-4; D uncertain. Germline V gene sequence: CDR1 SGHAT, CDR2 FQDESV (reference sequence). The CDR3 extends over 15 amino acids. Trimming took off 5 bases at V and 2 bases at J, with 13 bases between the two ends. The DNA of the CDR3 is TGTGCCAGCAGCCCAGCTGGCGAACCCAAAAACATTCAGTACTTC. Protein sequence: CASSPAGEPKNIQYF.

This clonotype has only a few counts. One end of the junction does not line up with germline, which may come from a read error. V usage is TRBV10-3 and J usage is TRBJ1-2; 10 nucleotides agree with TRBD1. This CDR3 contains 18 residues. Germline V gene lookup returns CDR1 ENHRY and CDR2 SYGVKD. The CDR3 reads CAISKSSGQGTGNYGYTF. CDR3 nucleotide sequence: TGTGCCATCAGTAAGTCCTCGGGACAGGGGACCGGTAACTATGGCTACACCTTC.

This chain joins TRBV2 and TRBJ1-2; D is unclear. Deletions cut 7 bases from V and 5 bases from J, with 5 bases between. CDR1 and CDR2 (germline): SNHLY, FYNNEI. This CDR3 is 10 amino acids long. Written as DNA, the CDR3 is TGTGCCAGCATGTATTATGGCTACACCTTC. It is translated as CASMYYGYTF.

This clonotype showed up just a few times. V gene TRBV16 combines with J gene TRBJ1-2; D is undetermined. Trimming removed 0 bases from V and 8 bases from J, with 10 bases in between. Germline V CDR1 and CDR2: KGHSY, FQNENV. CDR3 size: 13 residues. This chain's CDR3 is CASSQSRESGYTF. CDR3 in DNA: TGTGCCAGCAGCCAATCAAGGGAGTCCGGCTACACCTTC.

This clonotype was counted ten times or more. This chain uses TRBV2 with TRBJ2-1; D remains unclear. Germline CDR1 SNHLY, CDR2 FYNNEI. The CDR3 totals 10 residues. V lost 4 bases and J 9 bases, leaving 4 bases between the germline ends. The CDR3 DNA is TGTGCCAGCAGTGCCGGTGAGCAGTTCTTC. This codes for CASSAGEQFF.

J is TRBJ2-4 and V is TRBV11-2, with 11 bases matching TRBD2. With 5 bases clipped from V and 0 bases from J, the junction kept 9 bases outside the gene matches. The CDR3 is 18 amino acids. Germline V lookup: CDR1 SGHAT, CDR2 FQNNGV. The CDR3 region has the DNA TGTGCCAGCAGCGGGAGGACTAGCGGGCTACTAGCCAAAAACATTCAGTACTTC. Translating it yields CASSGRTSGLLAKNIQYF.

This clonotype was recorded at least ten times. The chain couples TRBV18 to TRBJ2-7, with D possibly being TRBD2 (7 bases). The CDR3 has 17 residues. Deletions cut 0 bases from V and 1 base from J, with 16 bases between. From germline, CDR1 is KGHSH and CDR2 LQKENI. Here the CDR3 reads CASSPPSARGLSYEQYF. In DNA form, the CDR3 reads TGTGCCAGCTCACCACCCTCTGCCAGGGGACTATCCTACGAGCAGTACTTC.

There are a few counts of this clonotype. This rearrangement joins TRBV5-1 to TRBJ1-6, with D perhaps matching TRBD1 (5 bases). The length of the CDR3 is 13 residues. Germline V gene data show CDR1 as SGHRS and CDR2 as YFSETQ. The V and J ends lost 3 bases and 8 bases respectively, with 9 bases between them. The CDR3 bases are TGCGCCAGCAGCTACGACAGTTATTCACCCCTCCACTTT. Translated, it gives CASSYDSYSPLHF.

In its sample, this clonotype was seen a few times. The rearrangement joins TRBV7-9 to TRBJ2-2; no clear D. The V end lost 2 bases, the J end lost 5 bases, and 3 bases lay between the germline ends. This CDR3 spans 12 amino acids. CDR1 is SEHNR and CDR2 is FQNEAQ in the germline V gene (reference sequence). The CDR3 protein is CASSLQTGELFF. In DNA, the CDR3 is TGTGCCAGCAGCTTACAGACCGGGGAGCTGTTTTTT.

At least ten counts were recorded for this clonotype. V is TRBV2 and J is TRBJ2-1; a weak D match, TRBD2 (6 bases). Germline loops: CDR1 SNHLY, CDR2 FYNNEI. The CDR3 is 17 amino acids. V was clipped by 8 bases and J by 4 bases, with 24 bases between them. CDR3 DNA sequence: TGTGCCAGCTCCCTGTCCGGGCCCCTGGAGGGATACAATGAGCAGTTCTTC. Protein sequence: CASSLSGPLEGYNEQFF.

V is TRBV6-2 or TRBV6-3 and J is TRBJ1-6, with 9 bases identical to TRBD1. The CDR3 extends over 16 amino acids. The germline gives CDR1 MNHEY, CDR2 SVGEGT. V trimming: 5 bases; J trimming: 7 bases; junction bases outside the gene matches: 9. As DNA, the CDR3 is TGTGCCAGCAGTCTGCGGACAGGGGTCTTAAATTCACCCCTCCACTTT. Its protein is CASSLRTGVLNSPLHF.

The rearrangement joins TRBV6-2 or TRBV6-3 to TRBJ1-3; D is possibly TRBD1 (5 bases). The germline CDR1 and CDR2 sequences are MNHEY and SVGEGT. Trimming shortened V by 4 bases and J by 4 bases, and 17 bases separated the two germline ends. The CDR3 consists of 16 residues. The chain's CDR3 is CASSSGTAFAGNTIYF. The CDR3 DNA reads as TGTGCCAGCAGTTCCGGGACTGCCTTCGCCGGAAACACCATATATTTT.

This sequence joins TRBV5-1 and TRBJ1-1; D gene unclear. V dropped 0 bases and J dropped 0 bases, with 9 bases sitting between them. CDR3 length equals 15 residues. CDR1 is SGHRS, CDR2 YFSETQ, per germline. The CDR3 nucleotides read TGCGCCAGCAGCTTGGCCACCAGCCTGAACACTGAAGCTTTCTTT. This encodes CASSLATSLNTEAFF.

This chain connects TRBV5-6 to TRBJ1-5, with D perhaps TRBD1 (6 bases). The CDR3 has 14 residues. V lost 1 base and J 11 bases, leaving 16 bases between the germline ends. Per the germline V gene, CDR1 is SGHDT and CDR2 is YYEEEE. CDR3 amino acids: CASSLRGEGGAQHF. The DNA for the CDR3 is TGTGCCAGCAGCTTGAGGGGAGAGGGGGGGGCCCAGCATTTT.

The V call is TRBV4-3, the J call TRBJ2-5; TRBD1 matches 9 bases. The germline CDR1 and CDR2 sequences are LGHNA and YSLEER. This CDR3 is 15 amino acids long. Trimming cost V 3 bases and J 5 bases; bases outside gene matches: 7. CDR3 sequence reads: CASSHLGQGYETQYF. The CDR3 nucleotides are TGCGCCAGCAGCCACCTAGGACAGGGGTACGAGACCCAGTACTTC.

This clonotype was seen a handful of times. CDR3 amino acids: CASSYSNTNQPQHF. CDR3 DNA: TGTGCCAGCAGTTACTCGAACACCAATCAGCCCCAGCATTTT. V gene TRBV6-5 combines with J gene TRBJ1-5; D gene ambiguous. The germline CDR1 and CDR2 sequences are MNHEY and SVGAGI. There are 14 residues in the CDR3. V dropped 0 bases and J dropped 3 bases, with 6 bases sitting between them.

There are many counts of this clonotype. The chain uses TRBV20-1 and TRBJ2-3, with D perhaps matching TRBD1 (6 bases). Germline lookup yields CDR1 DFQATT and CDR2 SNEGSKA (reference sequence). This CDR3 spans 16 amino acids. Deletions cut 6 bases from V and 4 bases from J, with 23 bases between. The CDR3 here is CSALRGTGTLADTQYF. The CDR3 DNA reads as TGCAGTGCCCTCAGGGGCACAGGGACATTGGCAGATACGCAGTATTTT.

The CDR3 is CASSFAGLRDQPQHF. The CDR3 DNA reads TGCGCCAGCAGCTTCGCAGGGCTTCGGGATCAGCCCCAGCATTTT. The chain recombines TRBV5-1 with TRBJ1-5, with D tentatively TRBD1 (5 bases). Germline values: CDR1 SGHRS, CDR2 YFSETQ. Trimming removed 2 bases at V and 5 bases at J, with 14 bases between. The CDR3 is 15 residues long.

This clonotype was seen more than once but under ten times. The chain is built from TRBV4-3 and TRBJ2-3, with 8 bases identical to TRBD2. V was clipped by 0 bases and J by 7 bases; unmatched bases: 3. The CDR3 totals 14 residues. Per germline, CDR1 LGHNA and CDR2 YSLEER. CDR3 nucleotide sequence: TGCGCCAGCAGCCAAGATCGGGGGGGGCATACGCAGTATTTT. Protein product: CASSQDRGGHTQYF.

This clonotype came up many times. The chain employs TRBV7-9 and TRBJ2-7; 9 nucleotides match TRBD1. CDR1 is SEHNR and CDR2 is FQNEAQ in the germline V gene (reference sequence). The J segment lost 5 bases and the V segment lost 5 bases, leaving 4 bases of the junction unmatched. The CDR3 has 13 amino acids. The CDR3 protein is CASSGRDRDEQYV. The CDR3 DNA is TGTGCCAGCAGCGGCCGGGACAGGGACGAGCAGTACGTC.

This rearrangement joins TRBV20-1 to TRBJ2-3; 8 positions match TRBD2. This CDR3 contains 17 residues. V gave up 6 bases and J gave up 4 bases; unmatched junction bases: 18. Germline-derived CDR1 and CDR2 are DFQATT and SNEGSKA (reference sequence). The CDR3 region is CSAGGASPGGSADTQYF. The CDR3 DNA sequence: TGCAGTGCCGGAGGGGCTTCCCCGGGAGGGAGCGCAGATACGCAGTATTTT.